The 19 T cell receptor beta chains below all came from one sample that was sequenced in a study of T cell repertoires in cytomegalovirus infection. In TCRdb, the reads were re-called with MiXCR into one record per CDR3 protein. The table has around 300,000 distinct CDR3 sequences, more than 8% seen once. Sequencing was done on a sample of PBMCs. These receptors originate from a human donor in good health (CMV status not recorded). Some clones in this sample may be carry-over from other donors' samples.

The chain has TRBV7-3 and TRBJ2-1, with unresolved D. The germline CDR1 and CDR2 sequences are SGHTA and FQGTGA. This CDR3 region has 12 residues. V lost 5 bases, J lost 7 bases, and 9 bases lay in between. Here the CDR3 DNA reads TGTGCCAGCAGCCTAAACCCTAATGAGCAGTTCTTC. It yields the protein CASSLNPNEQFF.

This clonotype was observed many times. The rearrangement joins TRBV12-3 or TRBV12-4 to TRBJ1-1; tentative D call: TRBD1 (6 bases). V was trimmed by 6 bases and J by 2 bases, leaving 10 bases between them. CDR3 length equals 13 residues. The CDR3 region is CASSHRENTEAFF. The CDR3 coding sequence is TGTGCCAGCAGCCACAGGGAAAACACTGAAGCTTTCTTT.

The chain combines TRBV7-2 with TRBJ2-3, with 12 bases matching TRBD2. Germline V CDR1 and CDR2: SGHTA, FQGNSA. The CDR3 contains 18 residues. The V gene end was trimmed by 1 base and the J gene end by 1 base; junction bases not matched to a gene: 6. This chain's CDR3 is CASSLDRLAGGRTDTQYF. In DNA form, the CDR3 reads TGTGCCAGCAGCTTAGATCGTCTAGCGGGAGGGCGCACAGATACGCAGTATTTT.

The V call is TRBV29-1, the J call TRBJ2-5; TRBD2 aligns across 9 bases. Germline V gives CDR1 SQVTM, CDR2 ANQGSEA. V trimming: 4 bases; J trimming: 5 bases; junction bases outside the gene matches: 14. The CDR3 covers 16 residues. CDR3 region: CSVGSSGRGSVETQYF. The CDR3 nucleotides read TGCAGCGTTGGAAGTAGCGGGAGAGGGAGTGTGGAGACCCAGTACTTC. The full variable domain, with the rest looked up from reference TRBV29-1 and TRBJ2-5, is SAVISQKPSRDICQRGTSLTIQCQVDSQVTMMFWYRQQPGQSLTLIATANQGSEATYESGFVIDKFPISRPNLTFSTLTVSNMSPEDSSIYLCSVGSSGRGSVETQYFGPGTRLLVL.

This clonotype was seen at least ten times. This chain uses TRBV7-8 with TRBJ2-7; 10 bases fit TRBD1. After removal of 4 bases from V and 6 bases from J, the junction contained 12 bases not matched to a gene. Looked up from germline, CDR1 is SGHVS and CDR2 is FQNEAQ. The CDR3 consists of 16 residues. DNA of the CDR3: TGTGCCAGCAGCTCTCGACAGGGACAGGGGTCATTCGAGCAGTACTTC. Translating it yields CASSSRQGQGSFEQYF.

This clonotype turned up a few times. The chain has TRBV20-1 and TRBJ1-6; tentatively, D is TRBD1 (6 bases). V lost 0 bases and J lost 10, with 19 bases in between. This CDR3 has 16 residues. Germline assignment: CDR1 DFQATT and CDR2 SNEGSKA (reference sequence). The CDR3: CSARDRRQAPWSPLHF. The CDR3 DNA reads TGCAGTGCTAGAGATCGGAGACAGGCCCCCTGGTCACCCCTCCACTTT.

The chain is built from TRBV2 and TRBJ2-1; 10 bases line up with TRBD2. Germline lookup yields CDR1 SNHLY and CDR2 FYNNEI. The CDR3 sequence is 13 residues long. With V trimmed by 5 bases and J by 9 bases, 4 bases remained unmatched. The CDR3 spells CASSSGLATEQFF. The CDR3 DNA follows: TGTGCCAGCAGTTCGGGACTAGCGACTGAGCAGTTCTTC.

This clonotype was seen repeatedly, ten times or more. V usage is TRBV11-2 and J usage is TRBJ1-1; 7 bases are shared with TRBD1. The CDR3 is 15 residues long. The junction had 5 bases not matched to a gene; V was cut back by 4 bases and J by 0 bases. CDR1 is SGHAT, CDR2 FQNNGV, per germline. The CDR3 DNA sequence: TGTGCCAGCAGCTCCTGGACAGGAATGAACACTGAAGCTTTCTTT. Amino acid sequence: CASSSWTGMNTEAFF.

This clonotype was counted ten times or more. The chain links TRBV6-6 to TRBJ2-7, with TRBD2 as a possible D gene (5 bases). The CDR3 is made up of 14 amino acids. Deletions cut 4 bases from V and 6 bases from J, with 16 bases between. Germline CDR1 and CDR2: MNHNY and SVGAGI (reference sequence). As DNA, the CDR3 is TGTGCCAGCAGTTCCGTCGGGGATAGTAGCGAGCAGTACTTC. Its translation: CASSSVGDSSEQYF.

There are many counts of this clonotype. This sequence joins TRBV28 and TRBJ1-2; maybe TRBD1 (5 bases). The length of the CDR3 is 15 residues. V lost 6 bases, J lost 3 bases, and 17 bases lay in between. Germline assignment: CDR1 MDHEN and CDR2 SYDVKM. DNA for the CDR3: TGTGCCAGCAGCCCTCCTGGGGGGAGAGACTATGGCTACACCTTC. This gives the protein CASSPPGGRDYGYTF.

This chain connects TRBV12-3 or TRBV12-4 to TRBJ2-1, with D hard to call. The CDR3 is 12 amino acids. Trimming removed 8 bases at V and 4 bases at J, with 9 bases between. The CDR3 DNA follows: TGTGCCAGCTCGGAGAAATACAATGAGCAGTTCTTC. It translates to CASSEKYNEQFF.

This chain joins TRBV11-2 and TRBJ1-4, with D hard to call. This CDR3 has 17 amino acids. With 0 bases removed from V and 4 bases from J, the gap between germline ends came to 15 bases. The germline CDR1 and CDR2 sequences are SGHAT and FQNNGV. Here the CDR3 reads CASSLDPSVGFNEKLFF. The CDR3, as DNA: TGTGCCAGCAGCTTAGACCCCAGTGTAGGGTTTAATGAAAAACTGTTTTTT. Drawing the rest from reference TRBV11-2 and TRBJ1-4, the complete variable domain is EAGVAQSPRYKIIEKRQSVAFWCNPISGHATLYWYQQILGQGPKLLIQFQNNGVVDDSQLPKDRFSAERLKGVDSTLKIQPAKLEDSAVYLCASSLDPSVGFNEKLFFGSGTQLSVL.

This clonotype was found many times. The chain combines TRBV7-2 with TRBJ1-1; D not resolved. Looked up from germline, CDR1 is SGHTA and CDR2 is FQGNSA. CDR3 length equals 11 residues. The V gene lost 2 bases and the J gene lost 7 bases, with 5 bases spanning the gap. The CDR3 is CASSLYGEAFF. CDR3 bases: TGTGCCAGCAGCTTATACGGTGAAGCTTTCTTT.

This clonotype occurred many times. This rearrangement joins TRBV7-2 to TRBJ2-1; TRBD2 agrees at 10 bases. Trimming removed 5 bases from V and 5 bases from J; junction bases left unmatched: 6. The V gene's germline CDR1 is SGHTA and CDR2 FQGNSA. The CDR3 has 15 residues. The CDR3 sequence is CASSRIAGGHNEQFF. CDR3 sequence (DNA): TGTGCCAGCAGCCGGATAGCGGGAGGCCACAATGAGCAGTTCTTC.

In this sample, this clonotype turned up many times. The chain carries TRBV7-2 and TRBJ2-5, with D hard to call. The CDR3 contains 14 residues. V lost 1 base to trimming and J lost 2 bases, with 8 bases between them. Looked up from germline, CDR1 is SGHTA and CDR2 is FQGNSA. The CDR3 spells CASSLGPGQETQYF. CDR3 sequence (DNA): TGTGCCAGCAGCTTAGGGCCCGGGCAAGAGACCCAGTACTTC.

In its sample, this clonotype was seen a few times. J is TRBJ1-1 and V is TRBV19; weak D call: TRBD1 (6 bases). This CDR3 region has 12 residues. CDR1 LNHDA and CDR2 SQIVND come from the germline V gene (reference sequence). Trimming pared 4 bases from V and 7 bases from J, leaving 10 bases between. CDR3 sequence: CASSTQGFEAFF. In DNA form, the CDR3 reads TGTGCCAGTAGTACCCAGGGGTTTGAAGCTTTCTTT.

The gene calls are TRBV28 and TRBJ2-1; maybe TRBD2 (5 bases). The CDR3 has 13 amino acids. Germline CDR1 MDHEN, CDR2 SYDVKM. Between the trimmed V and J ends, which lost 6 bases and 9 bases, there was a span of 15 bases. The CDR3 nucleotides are TGTGCCAGCAGATCCATAAGGGAGCTTGAGCAGTTCTTC. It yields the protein CASRSIRELEQFF.

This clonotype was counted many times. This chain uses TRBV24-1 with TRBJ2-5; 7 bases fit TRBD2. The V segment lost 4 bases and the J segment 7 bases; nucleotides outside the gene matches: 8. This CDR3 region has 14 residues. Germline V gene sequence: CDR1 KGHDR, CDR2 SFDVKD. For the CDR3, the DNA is TGTGCCACCAGTGAAACTAGCGCGAAGGGGACCCAGTACTTC. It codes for CATSETSAKGTQYF.

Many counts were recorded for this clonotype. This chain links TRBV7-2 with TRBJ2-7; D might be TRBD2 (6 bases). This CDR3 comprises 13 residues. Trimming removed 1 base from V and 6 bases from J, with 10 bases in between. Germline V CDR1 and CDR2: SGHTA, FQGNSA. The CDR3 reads CASSLVGGFEQYF. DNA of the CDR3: TGTGCCAGCAGCTTAGTTGGGGGGTTCGAGCAGTACTTC. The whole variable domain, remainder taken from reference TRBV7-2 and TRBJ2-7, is GAGVSQSPSNKVTEKGKDVELRCDPISGHTALYWYRQSLGQGLEFLIYFQGNSAPDKSGLPSDRFSAERTGGSVSTLTIQRTQQEDSAVYLCASSLVGGFEQYFGPGTRLTVT.